This entry lists 13 T cell receptor beta chains sequenced from one sample in a study of cytomegalovirus exposure and HLA in healthy donors. Both 60 Vbeta primers and 13 Jbeta primers went into the PCR. Generated by immunoSEQ multiplex PCR, the TCRdb table keeps only in-frame clones and is missing some. The sample gives about 130,000 clones, roughly 70% of which show up once; about 7% is in the top ten. The sample comprised PBMCs. All receptors come from a man aged 25 to 45 in good health and CMV-seronegative.

This sequence joins TRBV27 and TRBJ1-4; 7 bases map to TRBD1. CDR3 size: 13 residues. Germline CDR1 reads MNHEY; CDR2 reads SMNVEV (reference sequence). With V trimmed by 7 bases and J by 11 bases, 10 bases remained unmatched. The CDR3 reads CASIGTETFKLFF. CDR3 DNA: TGTGCCAGCATTGGGACAGAGACTTTTAAACTGTTTTTT.

This clone was picked up a small number of times. A read error may produce the germline difference seen at one junction end. The chain joins TRBV10-3 to TRBJ2-7; possible D gene TRBD1, 6 bases. The CDR3 contains 13 residues. Germline CDR1 is ENHRY and CDR2 is SYGVKD. The CDR3 protein is CASSTTPGAEQYF. In DNA, the CDR3 is TGTGCCAGCAGTACTACCCCAGGGGCGGAGCAGTACTTC.

This chain connects TRBV5-1 to TRBJ2-7; 12 positions match TRBD2. This CDR3 has 15 amino acids. The V gene's germline CDR1 is SGHRS and CDR2 YFSETQ. V gave up 3 bases and J gave up 7 bases; unmatched junction bases: 8. CDR3 bases: TGCGCCAGCAGCTCGACTAGCGGGGGAGGGAAAGAGCAGTACTTC. Translating it yields CASSSTSGGGKEQYF.

With respect to this clone: Germline and junction disagree at one end, which may indicate a read error. The CDR3: CASSFFGLSGANGLTF. The CDR3 bases are TGTGCCAGCAGCTTCTTTGGGCTTAGTGGGGCCAACGGCCTGACTTTC. The chain employs TRBV5-6 and TRBJ2-6; D might be TRBD1 (5 bases). Germline loops: CDR1 SGHDT, CDR2 YYEEEE. CDR3 size: 16 residues.

This chain uses TRBV28 with TRBJ1-3, with no clear D. Deletions cut 3 bases from V and 0 bases from J, with 6 bases between. The CDR3 length is 14 residues. CDR1 MDHEN and CDR2 SYDVKM come from the germline V gene. The CDR3 loop is CASSFVRSGNTIYF. The CDR3, as DNA: TGTGCCAGCAGTTTCGTTCGCTCTGGAAACACCATATATTTT. The full variable domain, completed using reference TRBV28 and TRBJ1-3, is DVKVTQSSRYLVKRTGEKVFLECVQDMDHENMFWYRQDPGLGLRLIYFSYDVKMKEKGDIPEGYSVSREKKERFSLILESASTNQTSMYLCASSFVRSGNTIYFGEGSWLTVV.

This sequence joins TRBV7-2 and TRBJ2-2; D remains ambiguous. The V end lost 0 bases, the J end lost 4 bases, and 9 bases lay between the germline ends. The CDR3 has 15 residues. Germline CDR1 SGHTA, CDR2 FQGNSA. For the CDR3, the DNA is TGTGCCAGCAGCTTAGCGCTGTCGGGCACCGGGGAGCTGTTTTTT. Its protein is CASSLALSGTGELFF. Full variable domain (rest looked up from reference TRBV7-2 and TRBJ2-2): GAGVSQSPSNKVTEKGKDVELRCDPISGHTALYWYRQSLGQGLEFLIYFQGNSAPDKSGLPSDRFSAERTGGSVSTLTIQRTQQEDSAVYLCASSLALSGTGELFFGEGSRLTVL.

The rearrangement links TRBV28 to TRBJ1-1; D uncertain. Germline values: CDR1 MDHEN, CDR2 SYDVKM. V lost 5 bases and J 4 bases, leaving 5 bases between the germline ends. The CDR3 length is 11 residues. The CDR3 DNA reads as TGTGCCAGCAGTGAGAGCACTGAAGCTTTCTTT. As protein: CASSESTEAFF.

CDR3 coding DNA: TGCGCCAGCAGCCAAGATAAAGGGGTTCGAAGCACCATATATTTT. Its protein is CASSQDKGVRSTIYF. This chain uses TRBV4-1 with TRBJ1-3, with D perhaps TRBD1 (5 bases). The CDR3 runs 15 residues. Trimming cost V 0 bases and J 9 bases, with 15 bases left between them. Germline V gene data show CDR1 as MGHRA and CDR2 as YSYEKL.

This clone was recorded once. The rearrangement uses TRBV9 and TRBJ2-3; TRBD2 matches 7 bases. This CDR3 has 15 amino acids. V shed 3 bases, J shed 1 base, and the junction held 5 bases outside the gene matches. Germline values: CDR1 SGDLS, CDR2 YYNGEE. CDR3 bases: TGTGCCAGCAGCGACAGCGGGGCACGCACAGATACGCAGTATTTT. It translates to CASSDSGARTDTQYF.

J is TRBJ2-2 and V is TRBV15, with D tentatively TRBD2 (5 bases). Trimming took 1 base from V and 0 from J, leaving 6 bases between them. From germline, CDR1 is LNHNV and CDR2 YYDKDF (reference sequence). The length of the CDR3 is 15 residues. This chain's CDR3 is CATSRGGSNTGELFF. The CDR3, as DNA: TGTGCCACCAGCAGAGGCGGGTCGAACACCGGGGAGCTGTTTTTT.

The V and J genes are TRBV27 and TRBJ1-2; TRBD1 aligns across 8 bases. In germline, CDR1 is MNHEY, CDR2 SMNVEV (reference sequence). J lost 8 bases, V lost 7 bases, and 9 bases had no gene match. The length of the CDR3 is 13 residues. CDR3 nucleotides: TGTGCCAGCACTACGCAGGGGGCTATCGGCTACACCTTC. Its protein product is CASTTQGAIGYTF.

The chain is built from TRBV28 and TRBJ1-6, with D unclear. The ends were cut back, 2 bases at V and 6 bases at J, with 17 bases in the middle. The germline V gene encodes CDR1 MDHEN and CDR2 SYDVKM. The CDR3 runs to 17 residues. CDR3 in amino acids: CASSLRLLRFGNSPLHF. DNA of the CDR3: TGTGCCAGCAGTTTACGGCTCCTGAGGTTCGGTAATTCACCCCTCCACTTT. Complete variable domain (other parts from reference TRBV28 and TRBJ1-6): DVKVTQSSRYLVKRTGEKVFLECVQDMDHENMFWYRQDPGLGLRLIYFSYDVKMKEKGDIPEGYSVSREKKERFSLILESASTNQTSMYLCASSLRLLRFGNSPLHFGNGTRLTVT.

This rearrangement joins TRBV18 to TRBJ1-1; D not resolved. This CDR3 is 16 amino acids long. CDR1 and CDR2 (germline): KGHSH, LQKENI. Trimming stripped 1 base from V and 1 base from J, with 13 bases between. The CDR3 loop is CASSPRATPGNTEAFF. CDR3 coding DNA: TGTGCCAGCTCACCACGCGCCACCCCAGGGAACACTGAAGCTTTCTTT.